Listed below are T cell receptor beta chains from one sample, sequenced in a study of OX40 agonist ivuxolimab in advanced cancers. Using immunoSEQ multiplex PCR, the repertoire was profiled, and TCRdb retains in-frame clones only, with some absent. The sample yields about 35,000 clones, 78% seen once. This specimen consisted of CD4+ or CD8+ T cells sorted from blood, obtained in a trial of the OX40 agonist ivuxolimab. Receptor source: an adult with an advanced solid tumor such as melanoma, head and neck, liver or kidney cancer. Each CDR3 is given with its conserved first and last residue. A D gene is named only where the DNA matches it firmly. Only some rows state a clone size, as once, few, many or a class for expanded clones.

TRBJ2-5,TRBV18,TRBD1,.,TGTGCCAGCTCACTGGGACAGACGGAGACCCAGTACTTC,CASSLGQTETQYF
TRBJ2-6,TRBV7-8,.,.,TGTGCCAGCAGCTGGAAGGGGTCTGGGGCCAACGTCCTGACTTTC,CASSWKGSGANVLTF
TRBJ2-5,TRBV18,.,once,TGTGCCAGCTTCCCCACCGGGGAGGCCCAAGAGACCCAGTACTTC,CASFPTGEAQETQYF
TRBJ2-6,TRBV15,TRBD1,.,TGTGCCACCAGCAGAAGAGGGGGCGGCCTTGGGGCCAACGTCCTGACTTTC,CATSRRGGGLGANVLTF
TRBJ2-7,TRBV28,TRBD2,.,TGTGCCAGCGGGGGACTAGCGTTTTACGAGCAGTACTTC,CASGGLAFYEQYF
TRBJ2-1,TRBV21-1,.,.,TGTGCCAGCAGCAAGTCCTCGGGACTAGCCAGCGGGAAGGACTACAATGAGCAGTTCTTC,CASSKSSGLASGKDYNEQFF
TRBJ2-1,TRBV29-1,TRBD2,.,TGCAGCGTTGACCCGACTAGCGGGAGGGCTGATAAGCAGTTCTTC,CSVDPTSGRADKQFF
TRBJ1-6,TRBV27,.,.,TGTGCCAGCAGTTTTAGGGGAATCGGTAATTCACCCCTCCACTTT,CASSFRGIGNSPLHF
TRBJ2-1,TRBV7-2,TRBD2,.,TGTGCCAGCAGCCCCCGAGCGACTAGCGGGAGGGCAGGGGAGCAGTTCTTC,CASSPRATSGRAGEQFF
TRBJ2-7,TRBV6-5,.,few,TGTGCCAGCAGTTACGTCGGCGAGCAGTACTTC,CASSYVGEQYF
TRBJ2-7,TRBV27,TRBD1,.,TGTGCCAGCAGCCCCCGGGACAGGCCCTCCTACGAGCAGTACTTC,CASSPRDRPSYEQYF
TRBJ1-5,TRBV7-2,.,.,TGTGCCAGCAGCTTAGATGGAATGAACGATCAGCCCCAGCATTTT,CASSLDGMNDQPQHF
TRBJ2-7,TRBV27,.,.,TGTGCCAGCAGTTTATCGCGGGACGTTCTCGAGCAGTACTTC,CASSLSRDVLEQYF
TRBJ2-5,TRBV7-2,TRBD1,.,TGTGCCAGCAGCCCCTCCGGGACAGGGTTTGAGACCCAGTACTTC,CASSPSGTGFETQYF